This TCR beta chain was sequenced in a study of cytotoxic CD8 clonotypes in ibrutinib-treated CLL. Turning to the study itself: Response samples were obtained once patients had received a median around twelve months of treatment, range 6 to 36. Study results and limitations: Once treatment began, public clonotypes, which were uncommon, contracted or stayed stable. Clonality, elevated at ibrutinib response, dropped back toward baseline at progression.

Researchers set a sequencing depth target of 1 in 200,000 to 1 in 1 million T cells. Data came from immunoSEQ multiplex PCR; TCRdb stores just in-frame clones and leaves some out. This sample has about 63,000 clones, with about three quarters found just once. Germline V gene data show CDR1 as SGHRS and CDR2 as YFSETQ. This CDR3 region has 14 residues. Trimming at V came to 0 bases and at J to 8 bases, leaving 3 bases not matched to a gene. Details on this clone: The target antigen is unknown.

The chain employs TRBV5-1 and TRBJ2-1, with TRBD2 matching 9 bases. The sequence derives from a human donor with chronic lymphocytic leukemia. Sequences were derived from PBMCs, sampled after 12 months of ibrutinib treatment. The CDR3 protein is CASSLASGIHEQFF. CDR3 coding DNA: TGCGCCAGCAGCTTGGCTAGCGGGATCCATGAGCAGTTCTTC.